This TCR beta chain appears in the sequencing data of a study of blood T cells in healthy people across ages. The germline gives CDR1 GTSNPN, CDR2 SVGIG (reference sequence). The CDR3 has 12 amino acids. V shed 3 bases and J shed 4 bases, with 10 bases lying between them. Primers used in a second PCR of about 7 to 12 cycles were a sample-barcoded 5' primer and a J-beta primer mix. Using its own MiXCR run on the 5' RACE reads, TCRdb lists one record per CDR3 protein. The repertoire holds almost 1 million distinct CDR3 sequences, with approximately 50% as singletons. This chain uses TRBV30 with TRBJ2-7; D may correspond to TRBD1 or TRBD2 (5 bases each). Sequencing was carried out using blood. The origin of this receptor is a woman in her sixties in good health. CDR3 region: CAWRRGVYEQYF. The CDR3 nucleotides read TGTGCCTGGAGACGAGGGGTATACGAGCAGTACTTC.